This T cell receptor (beta chain) is drawn from a study of Graves' ophthalmopathy and Graves' hyperthyroidism. Broader study findings: Blood contained most expanded thyroid clonotypes exceeding 0.001 frequency.

Donors with ophthalmopathy: moderate-to-severe activity, CAS ≥3, NOSPECS ≥4, duration under 3 months. Diagnosis relied on clinical symptoms, serum thyroxine, TRAb, thyroid ultrasound and orbital computed tomography. From fresh peripheral blood, roughly 9.3 ml in volume, the PBMCs were obtained. CDR1 and CDR2 from the germline V gene are SEHNR and FQNEAQ (reference sequence). This CDR3 contains 15 residues. Trimming stripped 5 bases from V and 1 base from J, with 15 bases between. The authors amplified TCR beta CDR3 regions from RNA transcripts. HTBI-primed first-round RT-PCR preceded second-round multiplex PCR. TCRdb itself ran the multiplex PCR reads through MiXCR, one entry per CDR3 protein. The table records approximately 700,000 distinct CDR3 sequences, over 40% of them present only once. This clonotype was observed a handful of times. Its antigen is not known.

The specimen was peripheral blood. The chain joins TRBV7-9 to TRBJ2-7; maybe TRBD2 (6 bases). The receptor was isolated from an adult man with Graves' ophthalmopathy. CDR3 amino acids: CASSTSPDLSYEQYF. The DNA for the CDR3 is TGTGCCAGCAGCACTAGCCCGGATTTATCCTACGAGCAGTACTTC.